The rows below give T cell receptor beta chains drawn from one sample of a study of blood T cell repertoires in COVID-19. Profiled with immunoSEQ multiplex PCR; TCRdb holds only in-frame clones, not every one. The table includes about 170,000 clones, 70% to 90% detected once. The source material was peripheral blood. The source is a woman aged 80 or over with COVID-19, enrolled during active disease. CDR3s include the opening cysteine and the closing phenylalanine or tryptophan. The D gene is left open where the match is weak. Only part of the rows carry a size: once, few, many, or a class if the clone is expanded.

d_call j_call clone_size v_call cdr3_aa cdr3_nt
TRBD1 TRBJ2-7 . TRBV10-3 CAITPGQTYEQYF TGTGCCATCACCCCGGGACAGACCTACGAGCAGTACTTC
. TRBJ2-7 . TRBV28 CAAARGTYEQYF TGTGCCGCCGCTAGAGGCACCTACGAGCAGTACTTC
. TRBJ1-5 . TRBV9 CASSVDKHF TGTGCCAGCAGCGTAGATAAGCATTTT
TRBD1 TRBJ1-2 . TRBV3-1/TRBV3-2 CASSSQGADGYTF TGTGCCAGCAGTTCGCAGGGGGCGGATGGCTACACCTTC
. TRBJ1-6 . TRBV19 CASSIPRLGESPLHF TGTGCCAGTAGTATACCCCGGCTTGGAGAATCACCCCTCCACTTT
TRBD1 TRBJ1-5 . TRBV7-8 CASSFAGQGAGSNQPQHF TGTGCCAGCAGCTTTGCCGGACAGGGGGCTGGCTCTAATCAGCCCCAGCATTTT
TRBD1 TRBJ1-1 . TRBV19 CASRDAGGSEAFF TGTGCCAGTAGAGACGCAGGGGGCTCTGAAGCTTTCTTT
. TRBJ1-1 few TRBV25-1 CASSDPRGGGNTEAFF TGTGCCAGCAGTGACCCAAGGGGAGGCGGGAACACTGAAGCTTTCTTT
. TRBJ1-1 . TRBV5-4 CASSSGLGNTEAFF TGTGCCAGCAGCTCCGGCCTAGGGAACACTGAAGCTTTCTTT
TRBD1 TRBJ1-1 . TRBV29-1 CSVGQTGDNTEAFF TGCAGCGTTGGTCAGACAGGGGATAACACTGAAGCTTTCTTT
. TRBJ1-5 . TRBV6-5 CASSPLIRNQPQHF TGTGCCAGCAGTCCCCTGATCAGGAATCAGCCCCAGCATTTT
. TRBJ1-2 . TRBV6-1 CASSEIHGGYGYTF TGTGCCAGCAGTGAAATTCACGGAGGCTATGGCTACACCTTC
TRBD2 TRBJ2-3 . TRBV5-1 CASRPAGAYGTDTQYF TGCGCCAGCAGGCCAGCGGGGGCGTATGGCACAGATACGCAGTATTTT
TRBD1 TRBJ2-5 . TRBV19 CASSIQGATETQYF TGTGCCAGTAGTATCCAGGGGGCGACCGAGACCCAGTACTTC
. TRBJ1-2 once TRBV28 CASSAGQNYGYTF TGTGCCAGCAGTGCGGGCCAGAACTATGGCTACACCTTC
. TRBJ1-2 . TRBV28 CASSIQTGNYGYTF TGTGCCAGCAGTATACAAACAGGGAACTATGGCTACACCTTC
. TRBJ1-1 . TRBV5-1 CASSSGQTNTEAFF TGCGCCAGCAGCTCTGGACAAACGAACACTGAAGCTTTCTTT
. TRBJ2-2 once TRBV11-2 CASSFRDKASGELFF TGTGCCAGCAGCTTCCGGGACAAGGCCTCCGGGGAGCTGTTTTTT
. TRBJ1-2 . TRBV2 CASSWGGYGYTF TGTGCCAGCAGTTGGGGGGGCTATGGCTACACCTTC
. TRBJ2-1 . TRBV7-8 CASSFFEGSQYNEQFF TGTGCCAGCAGCTTTTTTGAGGGTTCCCAATACAATGAGCAGTTCTTC
. TRBJ1-1 . TRBV29-1 CSVHLNTEAFF TGCAGCGTACATCTGAACACTGAAGCTTTCTTT
. TRBJ1-1 . TRBV5-1 CASSPRGRQEFEAFF TGCGCCAGCAGCCCTCGCGGGCGGCAGGAATTTGAAGCTTTCTTT
. TRBJ1-2 . TRBV7-9 CASSLATGRYGYTF TGTGCCAGCAGCTTAGCAACAGGCCGATATGGCTACACCTTC
. TRBJ1-4 once TRBV12-3/TRBV12-4 CASKERTDEKLFF TGTGCCAGCAAAGAGCGGACGGATGAAAAACTGTTTTTT
. TRBJ1-4 once TRBV2 CASRFGGKLFF TGTGCCAGCAGGTTCGGGGGAAAACTGTTTTTT
. TRBJ1-5 . TRBV19 CASSSTGTRPRYSNQPQHF TGTGCCAGTAGTTCAACCGGGACACGTCCACGTTATAGCAATCAGCCCCAGCATTTT
. TRBJ1-1 . TRBV5-1 CASSFAGGLNTEAFF TGCGCCAGCAGCTTTGCCGGGGGGCTAAACACTGAAGCTTTCTTT
. TRBJ2-1 . TRBV6-5 CASRNRFEQFF TGTGCCAGCAGGAACAGGTTTGAGCAGTTCTTC
. TRBJ2-1 . TRBV24-1 CATSDFGNNEQFF TGTGCCACCAGTGATTTCGGGAACAATGAGCAGTTCTTC
TRBD1 TRBJ1-6 . TRBV6-5 CASTYRGPSINSPLHF TGTGCCAGCACTTACAGGGGGCCCTCTATAAATTCACCCCTCCACTTT
. TRBJ2-7 once TRBV12-3/TRBV12-4 CASSFGQSYEQYF TGTGCCAGCAGTTTTGGGCAGTCCTACGAGCAGTACTTC
. TRBJ1-3 . TRBV3-1/TRBV3-2 CASSQYISGNTIYF TGTGCCAGCAGCCAATACATCTCTGGAAACACCATATATTTT
. TRBJ2-6 few TRBV13 CASTLSRGGANVLTF TGTGCCAGCACCCTTAGCAGAGGTGGGGCCAACGTCCTGACTTTC